The clone carrying this T cell receptor (beta chain) was recorded a few times. Its target is unknown. The data are from a study of regulatory T cells in long-lasting Graves disease. Study-wide points: Limited sample numbers may have lowered accuracy.

Regarding time point: persistent/refractory GD, antithyroid drugs over 5 years with positive TRAb. RNA extracted from PBMCs served as the sequencing template. Arm-PCR of CDR3 regions and iRepertoire HTBI primers were used to build TCR beta libraries. TCRdb processed the multiplex PCR reads anew with MiXCR; each CDR3 protein has one entry. The table lists 310,000 or so distinct CDR3 sequences, roughly 21% of them singletons. This CDR3 region has 13 residues. Trimming pared 3 bases from V and 3 bases from J, leaving 12 bases between. Per germline, CDR1 DFQATT and CDR2 SNEGSKA (reference sequence). The sample here was peripheral blood mononuclear cells (PBMCs), taken when the disease was refractory, from a patient treated with antithyroid drugs. This chain joins TRBV20-1 and TRBJ2-7; D is ambiguous. The receptor comes from a female donor with Graves disease. The CDR3 DNA reads TGCAGTGCTAGCTCGGCAGCTGACTACGAGCAGTACTTC. Its protein product is CSASSAADYEQYF.